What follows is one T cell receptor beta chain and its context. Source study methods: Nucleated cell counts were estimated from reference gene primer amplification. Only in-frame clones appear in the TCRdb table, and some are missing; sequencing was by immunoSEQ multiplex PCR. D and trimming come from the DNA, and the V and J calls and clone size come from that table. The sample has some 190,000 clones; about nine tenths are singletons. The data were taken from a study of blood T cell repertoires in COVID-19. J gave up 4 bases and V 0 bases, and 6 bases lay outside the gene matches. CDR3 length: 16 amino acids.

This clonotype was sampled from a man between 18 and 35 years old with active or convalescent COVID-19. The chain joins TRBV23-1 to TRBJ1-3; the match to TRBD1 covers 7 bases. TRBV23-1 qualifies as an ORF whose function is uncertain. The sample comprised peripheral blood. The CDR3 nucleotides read TGCGCCAGCAGTCAATCGAGGGGGCTTCGCGGAAACACCATATATTTT. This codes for CASSQSRGLRGNTIYF.